One sample yielded the 10 T cell receptor beta chains listed below, sequenced in a study of blood T cell repertoires in COVID-19. Profiling relied on immunoSEQ multiplex PCR, and the TCRdb table lists in-frame clones only, not all of them. Among 250,000 to 350,000 clones listed, roughly 84% were seen once. The material sequenced was peripheral blood. The receptor set was obtained from a human donor with COVID-19, enrolled during active disease. The donor label of this sample is uncertain.

The chain is built from TRBV19 and TRBJ2-7, with TRBD1 matching 7 bases. Germline V lookup: CDR1 LNHDA, CDR2 SQIVND (reference sequence). V lost 5 bases, J lost 2 bases, and 6 bases stayed unmatched. The CDR3 has 14 amino acids. Written as DNA, the CDR3 is TGTGCCAGTAGTCGGCAGGGGGACACCTACGAGCAGTACTTC. Amino acids: CASSRQGDTYEQYF.

This chain uses TRBV14 with TRBJ2-7; TRBD1 matches at 7 bases. Looked up from germline, CDR1 is SGHDN and CDR2 is FVKESK. CDR3 length: 15 residues. V lost 4 bases and J lost 2; bases outside the gene matches: 8. The CDR3 nucleotides read TGTGCCAGCAGCCGTACCGGGACAGTAGCCTACGAGCAGTACTTC. Protein sequence: CASSRTGTVAYEQYF.

The genes are TRBV19 and TRBJ2-1, with TRBD2 as a possible D gene (6 bases). Germline-derived CDR1 and CDR2 are LNHDA and SQIVND (reference sequence). This CDR3 is 17 amino acids long. V was shortened by 1 base and J by 7 bases, with 20 bases between the two germline ends. DNA for the CDR3: TGTGCCAGTAGTATAGGTGTCGGGCTGGCGGGAAGAAATGAGCAGTTCTTC. This codes for CASSIGVGLAGRNEQFF.

This chain links TRBV4-1 with TRBJ1-2, with D hard to call. There are 13 residues in the CDR3. Trimming took off 0 bases at V and 4 bases at J, with 6 bases between the two ends. Germline lookup yields CDR1 MGHRA and CDR2 YSYEKL. The CDR3 protein is CASSQDHSYGYTF. The CDR3 region has the DNA TGCGCCAGCAGCCAAGATCACAGCTATGGCTACACCTTC.

The chain joins TRBV7-9 to TRBJ2-4; TRBD2 is a possible D gene (6 bases). Germline V gives CDR1 SEHNR, CDR2 FQNEAQ (reference sequence). Trimming stripped 4 bases from V and 9 bases from J, with 16 bases between. CDR3 length: 14 residues. CDR3 DNA sequence: TGTGCCAGCAGCTCAACACTAGCCGCCGCCATTCAGTACTTC. Translated, it gives CASSSTLAAAIQYF. Filled out from reference TRBV7-9 and TRBJ2-4, the complete variable domain reads DTGVSQNPRHKITKRGQNVTFRCDPISEHNRLYWYRQTLGQGPEFLTYFQNEAQLEKSRLLSDRFSAERPKGSFSTLEIQRTEQGDSAMYLCASSSTLAAAIQYFGAGTRLSVL.

The DNA for the CDR3 is TGTGCCAGTAGTATATCAGGGCGGTCCAACTATGGCTACACCTTC. Amino acids: CASSISGRSNYGYTF. This chain joins TRBV19 and TRBJ1-2; possible D gene TRBD1, 5 bases. The length of the CDR3 is 15 residues. Deletions cut 2 bases from V and 2 bases from J, with 12 bases between. Germline V gene lookup returns CDR1 LNHDA and CDR2 SQIVND (reference sequence).

The chain carries TRBV5-1 and TRBJ2-5; D is perhaps TRBD2 (5 bases). CDR1 and CDR2 from the germline V gene are SGHRS and YFSETQ. V lost 9 bases, J lost 4 bases, and 19 bases lay in between. The CDR3 is 14 residues long. CDR3 DNA: TGCGCCACCACGGCCGGGGTGGCGTCAGAGACCCAGTACTTC. Amino acids: CATTAGVASETQYF.

The chain is built from TRBV29-1 and TRBJ2-3; D is possibly TRBD2 (5 bases). V gave up 5 bases and J gave up 0 bases, with 15 bases separating them. Germline-derived CDR1 and CDR2 are SQVTM and ANQGSEA. This CDR3 has 15 amino acids. In DNA, the CDR3 is TGCAGCGTTTCTCCTAGCACGTGGAGCACAGATACGCAGTATTTT. Its translation: CSVSPSTWSTDTQYF.

J is TRBJ2-5 and V is TRBV4-2; 7 bases are a match to TRBD1. The trim removed 8 bases at V and 7 bases at J, leaving 13 bases unmatched. The length of the CDR3 is 14 residues. Germline assignment: CDR1 LGHNA and CDR2 YNFKEQ. The CDR3 is CASSVGGGEGTQYF. The CDR3 nucleotides read TGTGCCAGCTCCGTAGGGGGCGGCGAGGGGACCCAGTACTTC.

The gene calls are TRBV10-1 and TRBJ2-3, with 15 bases lining up with TRBD2. V shed 4 bases, J shed 3 bases, and the junction held 2 bases outside the gene matches. The CDR3 is 16 amino acids. CDR1 is WNHNN and CDR2 is SYGVQD in the germline V gene (reference sequence). The CDR3 region is CASSVGLAGGTDTQYF. CDR3 DNA: TGCGCCAGCAGTGTGGGACTAGCGGGAGGAACAGATACGCAGTATTTT.